This TCR beta chain is drawn from a study of blood T cell repertoires in COVID-19. Study as a whole: The analysed material was cDNA or gDNA that came from T cells, B-cell-depleted T cells, or PBMCs.

Using immunoSEQ multiplex PCR, the repertoire was profiled, and TCRdb retains in-frame clones only, with some absent. The sample lists tens of thousands of clones; around 86% were seen once. The specimen was peripheral blood. This clonotype was obtained from a woman aged 80 or over with active or convalescent COVID-19.

In DNA form, the CDR3 reads TGTGCCTGGGGGAGTACTGAAGCTTTCTTT. Translated: CAWGSTEAFF. The chain has TRBV30 and TRBJ1-1, with D uncertain. CDR1 is GTSNPN and CDR2 is SVGIG in the germline V gene (reference sequence). This CDR3 is built from 10 residues. V lost 5 bases and J lost 5, with 6 bases in between.